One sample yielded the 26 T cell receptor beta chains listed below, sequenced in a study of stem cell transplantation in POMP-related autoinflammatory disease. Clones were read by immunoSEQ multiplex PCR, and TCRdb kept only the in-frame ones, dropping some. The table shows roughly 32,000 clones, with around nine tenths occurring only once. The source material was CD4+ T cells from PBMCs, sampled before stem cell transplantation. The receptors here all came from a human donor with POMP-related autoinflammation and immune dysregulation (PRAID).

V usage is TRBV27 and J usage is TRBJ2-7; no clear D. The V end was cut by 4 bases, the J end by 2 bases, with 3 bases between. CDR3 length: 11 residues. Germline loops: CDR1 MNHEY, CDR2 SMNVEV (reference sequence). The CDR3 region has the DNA TGTGCCAGCAGTTCGACCTACGAGCAGTACTTC. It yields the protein CASSSTYEQYF.

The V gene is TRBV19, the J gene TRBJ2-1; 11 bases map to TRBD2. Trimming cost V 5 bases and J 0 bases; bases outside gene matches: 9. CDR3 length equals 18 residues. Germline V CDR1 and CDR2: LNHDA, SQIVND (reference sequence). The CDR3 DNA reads TGTGCCAGTAGTGTCAATAGCGGGAGGGCCGGCTCCTACAATGAGCAGTTCTTC. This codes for CASSVNSGRAGSYNEQFF.

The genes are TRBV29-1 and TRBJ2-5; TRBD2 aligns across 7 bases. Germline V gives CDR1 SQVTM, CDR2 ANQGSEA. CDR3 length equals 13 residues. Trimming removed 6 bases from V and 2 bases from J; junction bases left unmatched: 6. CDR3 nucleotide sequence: TGCAGCGTCGTGTCGGGGGGTCAAGAGACCCAGTACTTC. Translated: CSVVSGGQETQYF. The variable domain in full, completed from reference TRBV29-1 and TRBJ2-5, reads SAVISQKPSRDICQRGTSLTIQCQVDSQVTMMFWYRQQPGQSLTLIATANQGSEATYESGFVIDKFPISRPNLTFSTLTVSNMSPEDSSIYLCSVVSGGQETQYFGPGTRLLVL.

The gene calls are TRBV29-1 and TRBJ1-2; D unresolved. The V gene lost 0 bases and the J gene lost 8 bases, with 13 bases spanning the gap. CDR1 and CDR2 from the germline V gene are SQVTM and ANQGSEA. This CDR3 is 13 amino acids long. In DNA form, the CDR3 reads TGCAGCGTTGAAGATGCCGGCAAAGGCGGCTACACCTTC. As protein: CSVEDAGKGGYTF. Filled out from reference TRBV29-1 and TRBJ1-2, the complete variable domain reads SAVISQKPSRDICQRGTSLTIQCQVDSQVTMMFWYRQQPGQSLTLIATANQGSEATYESGFVIDKFPISRPNLTFSTLTVSNMSPEDSSIYLCSVEDAGKGGYTFGSGTRLTVV.

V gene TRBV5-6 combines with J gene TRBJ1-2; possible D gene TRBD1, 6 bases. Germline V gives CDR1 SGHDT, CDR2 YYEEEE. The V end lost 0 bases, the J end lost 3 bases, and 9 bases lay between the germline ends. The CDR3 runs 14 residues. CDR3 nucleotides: TGTGCCAGCAGCTTGGGTGGACAGTACTATGGCTACACCTTC. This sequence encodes CASSLGGQYYGYTF.

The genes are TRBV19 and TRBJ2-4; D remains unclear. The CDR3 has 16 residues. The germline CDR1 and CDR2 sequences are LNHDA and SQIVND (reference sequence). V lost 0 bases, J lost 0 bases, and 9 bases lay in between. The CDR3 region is CASSIDQQLAKNIQYF. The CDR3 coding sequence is TGTGCCAGTAGTATAGATCAACAGTTAGCCAAAAACATTCAGTACTTC.

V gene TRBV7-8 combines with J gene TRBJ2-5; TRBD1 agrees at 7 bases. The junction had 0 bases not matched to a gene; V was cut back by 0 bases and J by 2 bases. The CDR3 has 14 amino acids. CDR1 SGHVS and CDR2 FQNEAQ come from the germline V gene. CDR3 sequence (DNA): TGTGCCAGCAGCTTAGCCAGGGGGCAAGAGACCCAGTACTTC. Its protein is CASSLARGQETQYF.

DNA of the CDR3: TGTGCCACCACGGCACTCCAGGGAAACACCATATATTTT. Its translation is CATTALQGNTIYF. The chain combines TRBV6-1 with TRBJ1-3; D unclear. This CDR3 contains 13 residues. Germline CDR1 and CDR2: MNHNS and SASEGT. With 10 bases removed from V and 4 bases from J, the gap between germline ends came to 14 bases.

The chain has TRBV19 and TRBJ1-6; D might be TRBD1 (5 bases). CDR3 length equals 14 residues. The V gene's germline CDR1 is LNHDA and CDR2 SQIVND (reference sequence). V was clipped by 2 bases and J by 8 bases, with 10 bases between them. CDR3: CASSIQGFDSPLHF. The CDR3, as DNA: TGTGCCAGTAGTATACAGGGTTTCGATTCACCCCTCCACTTT. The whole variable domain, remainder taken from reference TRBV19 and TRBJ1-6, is DGGITQSPKYLFRKEGQNVTLSCEQNLNHDAMYWYRQDPGQGLRLIYYSQIVNDFQKGDIAEGYSVSREKKESFPLTVTSAQKNPTAFYLCASSIQGFDSPLHFGNGTRLTVT.

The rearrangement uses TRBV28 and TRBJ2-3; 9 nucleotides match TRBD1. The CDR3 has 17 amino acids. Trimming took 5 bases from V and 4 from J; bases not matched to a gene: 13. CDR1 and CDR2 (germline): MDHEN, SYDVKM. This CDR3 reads CASSNTPGQGRADTQYF. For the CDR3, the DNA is TGTGCCAGCAGTAATACTCCGGGACAGGGACGGGCAGATACGCAGTATTTT.

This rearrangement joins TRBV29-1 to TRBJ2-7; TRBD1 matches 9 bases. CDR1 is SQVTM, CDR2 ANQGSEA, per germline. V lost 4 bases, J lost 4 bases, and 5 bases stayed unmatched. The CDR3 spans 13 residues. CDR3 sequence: CSVADRGRYEQYF. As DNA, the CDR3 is TGCAGCGTTGCCGACAGGGGGAGGTACGAGCAGTACTTC.

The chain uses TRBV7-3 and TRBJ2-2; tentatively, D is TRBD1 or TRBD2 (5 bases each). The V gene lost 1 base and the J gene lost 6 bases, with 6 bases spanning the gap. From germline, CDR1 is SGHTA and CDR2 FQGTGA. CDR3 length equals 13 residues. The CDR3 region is CASSLMGAGELFF. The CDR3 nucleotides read TGTGCCAGCAGCTTAATGGGGGCCGGGGAGCTGTTTTTT. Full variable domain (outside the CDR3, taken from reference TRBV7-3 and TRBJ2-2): GAGVSQTPSNKVTEKGKYVELRCDPISGHTALYWYRQSLGQGPEFLIYFQGTGAADDSGLPNDRFFAVRPEGSVSTLKIQRTERGDSAVYLCASSLMGAGELFFGEGSRLTVL.

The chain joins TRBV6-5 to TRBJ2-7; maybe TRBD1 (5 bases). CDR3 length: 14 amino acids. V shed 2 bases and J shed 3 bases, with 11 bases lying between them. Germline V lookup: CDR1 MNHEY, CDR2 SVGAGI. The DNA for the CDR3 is TGTGCCAGCAGTTACGGTAGGGGATACTACGAGCAGTACTTC. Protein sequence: CASSYGRGYYEQYF.

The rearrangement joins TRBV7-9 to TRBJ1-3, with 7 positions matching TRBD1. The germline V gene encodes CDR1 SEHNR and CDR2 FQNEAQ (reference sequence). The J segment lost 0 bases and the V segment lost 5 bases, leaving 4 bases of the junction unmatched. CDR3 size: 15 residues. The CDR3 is CASSPGTVSGNTIYF. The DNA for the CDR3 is TGTGCCAGCAGCCCCGGGACAGTCTCTGGAAACACCATATATTTT.

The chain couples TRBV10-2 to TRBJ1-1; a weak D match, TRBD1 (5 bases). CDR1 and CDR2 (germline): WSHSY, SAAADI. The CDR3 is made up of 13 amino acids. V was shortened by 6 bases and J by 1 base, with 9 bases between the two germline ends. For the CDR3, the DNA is TGCGCCAGCAGACTGACAGAGAACACTGAAGCTTTCTTT. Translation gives CASRLTENTEAFF.

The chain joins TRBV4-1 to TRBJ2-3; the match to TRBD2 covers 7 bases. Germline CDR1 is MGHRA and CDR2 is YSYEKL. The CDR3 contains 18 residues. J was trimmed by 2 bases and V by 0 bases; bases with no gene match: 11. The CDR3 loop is CASSQDPGLAEITDTQYF. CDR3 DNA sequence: TGCGCCAGCAGCCAAGATCCAGGGCTAGCGGAGATCACAGATACGCAGTATTTT.

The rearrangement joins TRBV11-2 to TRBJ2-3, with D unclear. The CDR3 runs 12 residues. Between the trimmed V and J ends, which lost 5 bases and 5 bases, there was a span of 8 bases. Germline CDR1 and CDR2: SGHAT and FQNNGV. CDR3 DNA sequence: TGTGCCAGCAGCCCCTTTTTAGATACGCAGTATTTT. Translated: CASSPFLDTQYF. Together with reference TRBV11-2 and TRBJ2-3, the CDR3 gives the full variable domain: EAGVAQSPRYKIIEKRQSVAFWCNPISGHATLYWYQQILGQGPKLLIQFQNNGVVDDSQLPKDRFSAERLKGVDSTLKIQPAKLEDSAVYLCASSPFLDTQYFGPGTRLTVL.

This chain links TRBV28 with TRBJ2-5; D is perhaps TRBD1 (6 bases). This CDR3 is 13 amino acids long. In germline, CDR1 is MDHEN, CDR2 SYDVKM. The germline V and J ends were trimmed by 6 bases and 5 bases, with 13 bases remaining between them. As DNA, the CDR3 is TGTGCCAGCAGCGACCTCAGGGGTGAGACCCAGTACTTC. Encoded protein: CASSDLRGETQYF.

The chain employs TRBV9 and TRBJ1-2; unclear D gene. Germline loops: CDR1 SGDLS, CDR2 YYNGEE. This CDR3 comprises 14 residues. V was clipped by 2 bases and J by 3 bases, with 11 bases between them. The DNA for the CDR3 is TGTGCCAGCAGCGTTACGGACGGAGACTATGGCTACACCTTC. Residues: CASSVTDGDYGYTF.

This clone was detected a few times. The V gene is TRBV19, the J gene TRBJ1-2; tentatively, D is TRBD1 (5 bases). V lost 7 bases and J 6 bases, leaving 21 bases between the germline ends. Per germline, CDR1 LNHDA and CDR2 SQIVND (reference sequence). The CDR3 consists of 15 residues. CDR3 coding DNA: TGTGCCAGTAACGGCAGGGCTTTGGGTCTGGATGGCTACACCTTC. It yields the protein CASNGRALGLDGYTF.

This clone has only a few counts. CDR3 sequence reads: CASSPREGYGYTF. The CDR3 DNA reads TGTGCCAGCAGCCCCAGGGAGGGGTATGGCTACACCTTC. This chain links TRBV7-9 with TRBJ1-2, with a weak D call TRBD1 (5 bases). This CDR3 spans 13 amino acids. The ends were cut back, 5 bases at V and 5 bases at J, with 12 bases in the middle. Germline V lookup: CDR1 SEHNR, CDR2 FQNEAQ (reference sequence).

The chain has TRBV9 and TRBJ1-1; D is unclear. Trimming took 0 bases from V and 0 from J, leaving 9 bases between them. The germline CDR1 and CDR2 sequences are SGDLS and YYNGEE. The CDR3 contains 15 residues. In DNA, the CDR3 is TGTGCCAGCAGCGTAGGAGGCAGCCTGAACACTGAAGCTTTCTTT. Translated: CASSVGGSLNTEAFF.

The CDR3 sequence is CASSTQLGTGIETQYF. Here the CDR3 DNA reads TGTGCCAGCAGCACCCAGCTCGGGACAGGGATCGAGACCCAGTACTTC. The chain employs TRBV5-6 and TRBJ2-5; 9 nucleotides match TRBD1. V shed 4 bases and J 5 bases; nucleotides not matched to a gene: 12. The length of the CDR3 is 16 residues. Germline CDR1 is SGHDT and CDR2 is YYEEEE. The entire variable domain, with the rest obtained from reference TRBV5-6 and TRBJ2-5, is as follows: DAGVTQSPTHLIKTRGQQVTLRCSPKSGHDTVSWYQQALGQGPQFIFQYYEEEERQRGNFPDRFSGHQFPNYSSELNVNALLLGDSALYLCASSTQLGTGIETQYFGPGTRLLVL.

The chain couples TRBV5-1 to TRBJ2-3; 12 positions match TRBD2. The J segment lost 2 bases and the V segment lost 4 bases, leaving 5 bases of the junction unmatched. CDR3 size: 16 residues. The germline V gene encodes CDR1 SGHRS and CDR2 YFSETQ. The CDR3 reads CASSHGTSGFTDTQYF. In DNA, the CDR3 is TGCGCCAGCAGCCATGGGACTAGCGGGTTCACAGATACGCAGTATTTT.

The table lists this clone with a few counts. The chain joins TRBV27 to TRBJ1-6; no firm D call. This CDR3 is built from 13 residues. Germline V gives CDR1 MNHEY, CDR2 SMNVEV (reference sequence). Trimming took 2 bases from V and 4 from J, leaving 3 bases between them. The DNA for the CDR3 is TGTGCCAGCAGTTTAGTGTATAATTCACCCCTCCACTTT. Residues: CASSLVYNSPLHF.

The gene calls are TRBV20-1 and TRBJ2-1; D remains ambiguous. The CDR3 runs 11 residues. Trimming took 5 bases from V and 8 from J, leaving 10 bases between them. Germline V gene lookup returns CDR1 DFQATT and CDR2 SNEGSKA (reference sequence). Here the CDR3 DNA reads TGCAGTGCTCCCCAAGACTATGAGCAGTTCTTC. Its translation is CSAPQDYEQFF.